Listed here is a single T cell receptor beta chain. Authors' analysis steps: Estimation of nucleated cell counts relied on the amplification of reference gene primers. Profiled with immunoSEQ multiplex PCR; TCRdb holds only in-frame clones, not every one. Clonal size and the V and J genes are those of that table, whereas D and trimming came from the DNA. The sample has some 120,000 clones; 82% are singletons. This entry belongs to a study of blood T cell repertoires in COVID-19. Looking at the study overall: The United States, Italy and Spain were the sources of the acute and convalescent COVID-19 samples. Sample material is recorded as cDNA or gDNA derived from T cells, B-cell-depleted T cells, or PBMCs.

V was pared by 5 bases and J by 6 bases, with 22 bases between. CDR3 length: 16 residues. The germline gives CDR1 SGHAT, CDR2 FQNNGV. The sample taken for sequencing was peripheral blood. The V call is TRBV11-2, the J call TRBJ1-2; D possibly corresponds to TRBD1 (6 bases). This TCR came from a man aged 65 to 85 with active or convalescent COVID-19. Written as DNA, the CDR3 is TGTGCCAGCAGCGGGAGACAGGCCAAGCGGGGGGATGGCTACACCTTC. Residues: CASSGRQAKRGDGYTF.